These 9 T cell receptor beta chains originate from one sample sequenced in a study of CD8+CD57+ T cells in acquired aplastic anemia. Genomic DNA provided the template from which TCR beta VDJ and CDR3 profiles were obtained. TCRdb fed the reads into MiXCR, producing one record per CDR3 protein. Of hundreds of thousands of distinct CDR3 sequences in the sample, 60% to 80% were seen once. Material: sorted CD4+, CD8+, or CD8+CD57+ T cells (not recorded which) from PBMCs. The origin of the receptors is a human donor in good health, serving as a control.

Note on this clonotype: This clone may be a read error of a much larger clone one base away. This chain joins TRBV12-3 or TRBV12-4 and TRBJ2-2; the D gene is possibly TRBD2 (6 bases). The CDR3 contains 14 residues. V lost 6 bases, J lost 2 bases, and 10 bases lay in between. The CDR3 region is CASRAGRNTGELFF. The CDR3 nucleotides are TGTGCCAGCAGGGCGGGACGTAACACCGGGGAGCTGTTTTTT.

Concerning this clonotype itself: The junction differs from germline at one of its ends, possibly a read error. The V call is TRBV29-1, the J call TRBJ1-2; D is perhaps TRBD1 (6 bases). The CDR3 is 13 amino acids. The germline gives CDR1 SQVTM, CDR2 ANQGSEA. Written as DNA, the CDR3 is TGCGGCGTTGGTCGTACAGGGACGGGTGGCTACACCTTC. It codes for CGVGRTGTGGYTF. The full variable domain, completed using reference TRBV29-1 and TRBJ1-2, is SAVISQKPSRDICQRGTSLTIQCQVDSQVTMMFWYRQQPGQSLTLIATANQGSEATYESGFVIDKFPISRPNLTFSTLTVSNMSPEDSSIYLCGVGRTGTGGYTFGSGTRLTVV.

The chain recombines TRBV19 with TRBJ2-7, with 10 positions matching TRBD1. Gene TRBJ2-1 matches the end of the DNA better, so the J call may be wrong. Germline values: CDR1 LNHDA, CDR2 SQIVND (reference sequence). This CDR3 region has 13 residues. CDR3 in amino acids: CASSRDRGAEQFF. As DNA, the CDR3 is TGTGCCAGTAGTAGGGACAGGGGCGCTGAGCAGTTCTTC.

The rearrangement links TRBV7-3 to TRBJ1-5; D unclear. The CDR3 is 12 residues long. With 5 bases removed from V and 15 bases from J, the gap between germline ends came to 17 bases. Germline values: CDR1 SGHTA, CDR2 FQGTGA. The CDR3 here is CASSQLTQRGHF. The CDR3 nucleotides are TGTGCCAGCAGCCAATTGACTCAGCGCGGGCATTTT.

This chain joins TRBV7-3 and TRBJ2-3; the D gene is possibly TRBD2 (5 bases). The length of the CDR3 is 15 residues. V was shortened by 5 bases and J by 2 bases, with 14 bases between the two germline ends. The germline gives CDR1 SGHTA, CDR2 FQGTGA. The CDR3 DNA is TGTGCCAGCAGCCCAGCTGATCGGGACACAGATACGCAGTATTTT. Protein sequence: CASSPADRDTDTQYF. Full variable domain (rest looked up from reference TRBV7-3 and TRBJ2-3): GAGVSQTPSNKVTEKGKYVELRCDPISGHTALYWYRQSLGQGPEFLIYFQGTGAADDSGLPNDRFFAVRPEGSVSTLKIQRTERGDSAVYLCASSPADRDTDTQYFGPGTRLTVL.

Turning to this clonotype: Because it lacks the conserved phenylalanine or tryptophan at the end, this CDR3 is likely a read error. The rearrangement links TRBV24-1 to TRBJ2-1, with 8 bases that match TRBD2. The length of the CDR3 is 20 residues. V dropped 3 bases and J dropped 8; count of bases not matched to a gene: 23. Per germline, CDR1 KGHDR and CDR2 SFDVKD. The CDR3 here is CATSDVGLGGGRVGLDEQFS. In nucleotides, the CDR3 is TGTGCCACCAGTGATGTGGGACTAGGGGGGGGGCGGGTCGGGTTGGATGAGCAGTTCTCC.

The chain uses TRBV5-4 and TRBJ2-7, with a tentative D call TRBD2 (7 bases). Germline CDR1 SGHNT, CDR2 YYREEE (reference sequence). CDR3 size: 13 residues. Trimming removed 4 bases at V and 11 bases at J, with 19 bases between. CDR3 coding DNA: TGTGCCAGCAGCGAAGACACGGGGGGCCATGAGTACTTC. Amino acid sequence: CASSEDTGGHEYF.

The J gene is TRBJ1-6, the V gene TRBV9, with a tentative D call TRBD1 (5 bases). Trimming shortened V by 0 bases and J by 13 bases, and 20 bases separated the two germline ends. Germline V CDR1 and CDR2: SGDLS, YYNGEE. This CDR3 has 16 amino acids. The CDR3 DNA sequence: TGTGCCAGCAGCGTAGGGCTAGAGGGGACCGGGGAGCCCCTCCACTTT. It specifies CASSVGLEGTGEPLHF.

This rearrangement joins TRBV7-9 to TRBJ1-1, with a possible D match to TRBD1 (5 bases). V lost 3 bases and J 8 bases, leaving 10 bases between the germline ends. CDR1 is SEHNR and CDR2 is FQNEAQ in the germline V gene (reference sequence). The CDR3 length is 12 residues. CDR3 amino acids: CASSFVRVEAFF. The CDR3, as DNA: TGTGCCAGCAGCTTTGTCAGGGTCGAAGCTTTCTTT.